This T cell receptor (beta chain) was obtained from a study of T cells in Graves' hyperthyroidism and ophthalmopathy. V lost 1 base and J lost 6; bases outside the gene matches: 13. Germline assignment: CDR1 SGHVS and CDR2 FNYEAQ. The length of the CDR3 is 17 residues. The TCR beta CDR3 regions underwent amplification using RNA transcripts as the source. Using the HTBI primer set, a first-round RT-PCR was run on the TCR CDR3. TCRdb fed the multiplex PCR reads into MiXCR, producing one record per CDR3 protein. The sample records a few hundred thousand distinct CDR3 sequences, approximately 14% being singletons.

The gene calls are TRBV7-6 and TRBJ2-7; 9 bases are a match to TRBD2. The sample comprised blood. This clonotype originated in a woman in her twenties or thirties with Graves' hyperthyroidism. In DNA, the CDR3 is TGTGCCAGCAGCTTAGGAGGTGGACTAGCGCACCGCGCCGAGCAGTACTTC. This codes for CASSLGGGLAHRAEQYF.